The present T cell receptor (beta chain) was sequenced within a study of monozygotic twins with cystic fibrosis. Study context: Libraries were built from approximately 3 micrograms of fragmented DNA using roughly 15 PCR cycles.

Regarding this clone: As yet, its antigen is unknown.

Study-wide results and limits: Nucleotide-identical clonotype sharing was significantly higher within monozygotic CF twin pairs than between unrelated CF individuals. The repertoire was suggested to be naive-dominated, clonality median 0.0095.

In germline, CDR1 is LGHNT, CDR2 FRNRAP. With 0 bases removed from V and 8 bases from J, the gap between germline ends came to 14 bases. The CDR3 sequence is 15 residues long. Assay used: immunoSEQ multiplex PCR; TCRdb lists only in-frame clones, some missing. This table has about 9,600 clones, about 90% appearing once. This sequence was found in a boy between 2 and 10 years old with cystic fibrosis. The gene calls are TRBV12-5 and TRBJ2-1; D is perhaps TRBD1 (6 bases). The sequenced sample consisted of blood. CDR3 DNA sequence: TGTGCTAGTGGTTTGGTATTTCAGGGGATTGATGAGCAGTTCTTC. Protein product: CASGLVFQGIDEQFF.